The 29 T cell receptor beta chains reported below all come from one sample, sequenced in a study of CD4 and CD8 cells across lung adenocarcinoma regions. Via MiXCR, TCRdb re-called the PCR reads, giving one row per CDR3 protein. The data show about 20,000 distinct CDR3 sequences, roughly half seen once. The sample taken for sequencing was CD8+ T cells from the center of a lung tumor. These receptors originate from a female donor with lung adenocarcinoma. The CD4 and CD8 labels of this study may be unreliable.

This clonotype was counted between two and nine times. A junction end diverges from the germline sequence, so it may reflect a read error. The chain is built from TRBV27 and TRBJ2-3, with D possibly matching TRBD1 (7 bases). CDR3 length: 17 amino acids. Germline V gene sequence: CDR1 MNHEY, CDR2 SMNVEV (reference sequence). For the CDR3, the DNA is TGTGCCAGCAGTGCGGGGATAGGGGGCCGTGACCCAGAGACCCAGTATTTC. Protein product: CASSAGIGGRDPETQYF.

A word on this clonotype: At one end the junction does not follow the germline gene, possibly because of a read error. The chain combines TRBV6-1 with TRBJ2-4; D may correspond to TRBD1 or TRBD2 (5 bases each). Germline V gives CDR1 MNHNS, CDR2 SASEGT. This CDR3 spans 15 amino acids. The CDR3 DNA sequence: TGTGCCCGCAGCTCAGGGCTGGGAGCCACAGATATTCAGTACTTC. Its protein is CARSSGLGATDIQYF.

The chain uses TRBV12-3 or TRBV12-4 and TRBJ2-1; TRBD2 matches at 7 bases. This CDR3 has 15 amino acids. Germline trimming cut 6 bases from V and 4 bases from J; bases unmatched to any gene: 9. CDR3 sequence (DNA): TGTGCCAGCAGACCTAGCGGAGTGGTTTACAATGAGCAGTTCTTC. It translates to CASRPSGVVYNEQFF.

This clonotype turned up a few times. In nucleotides, the CDR3 is TGTGCCAGCTCACCACGGACCAGAGTACGTCCCTACGAGCAGTACTTC. This gives the protein CASSPRTRVRPYEQYF. The chain joins TRBV18 to TRBJ2-1; no clear D gene. The last part of the DNA fits TRBJ2-7 better; the J call may be wrong. The CDR3 sequence is 16 residues long. CDR1 KGHSH and CDR2 LQKENI come from the germline V gene.

The V gene is TRBV10-2, the J gene TRBJ2-1; D unclear. The J call may be in error: the DNA end matches TRBJ2-7 better. CDR1 is WSHSY, CDR2 SAAADI, per germline. CDR3 length: 13 amino acids. The CDR3 DNA sequence: TGCGCCAGCAGTGAAACACCTCCCCCCGAGCAGTACTTC. Its protein product is CASSETPPPEQYF.

This clonotype was found a few times. The gene calls are TRBV19 and TRBJ2-1, with TRBD1 identical over 8 bases. J gave up 7 bases and V 6 bases, and 8 bases lay outside the gene matches. Per germline, CDR1 LNHDA and CDR2 SQIVND (reference sequence). CDR3 length equals 14 residues. Here the CDR3 reads CASRLTGAKNEQFF. In DNA form, the CDR3 reads TGTGCCAGTAGATTGACAGGGGCAAAAAATGAGCAGTTCTTC.

This clonotype occurred many times. CDR3 in amino acids: CASSFQPNTGELFF. The CDR3 nucleotides are TGTGCCAGCAGTTTCCAGCCAAACACCGGGGAGCTGTTTTTT. This chain links TRBV27 with TRBJ2-2; unclear D gene. Germline lookup yields CDR1 MNHEY and CDR2 SMNVEV (reference sequence). Between the trimmed V and J ends, which lost 3 bases and 2 bases, there was a span of 7 bases. The CDR3 runs to 14 residues.

This clonotype was detected many times. The rearrangement joins TRBV11-3 to TRBJ2-2; no reliable D call. Per germline, CDR1 SGHNT and CDR2 YENEEA. With 3 bases removed from V and 2 bases from J, the gap between germline ends came to 7 bases. CDR3 length equals 14 residues. For the CDR3, the DNA is TGTGCCAGCAGCTTTCGAGGCAACACCGGGGAGCTGTTTTTT. This gives the protein CASSFRGNTGELFF.

About this clonotype: Compared with germline, one end of the junction differs, possibly owing to a read error. The V call is TRBV10-1, the J call TRBJ2-4; D may be TRBD1 or TRBD2 (5 bases each). This CDR3 has 14 residues. The germline gives CDR1 WNHNN, CDR2 SYGVQD (reference sequence). CDR3 nucleotide sequence: TGCGGCAGCACGGGGCTGCAAGCCAAAAACACGCAGTATTTC. Amino acids: CGSTGLQAKNTQYF.

This clonotype appeared a few times. The chain couples TRBV6-5 to TRBJ2-7; the D gene could be TRBD1 or TRBD2 (6 bases each). Germline V gene sequence: CDR1 MNHEY, CDR2 SVGAGI. Deletions cut 2 bases from V and 6 bases from J, with 8 bases between. The CDR3 totals 12 residues. CDR3 sequence (DNA): TGTGCCAGCAGTTACGGGGGGCCCGAGCAGTACGTC. It is translated as CASSYGGPEQYV.

This chain uses TRBV5-1 with TRBJ2-3; D not resolved. The J call is in doubt because the DNA end fits TRBJ2-4 better. Germline CDR1 and CDR2: SGHRS and YFSETQ. The length of the CDR3 is 14 residues. The CDR3 spells CASSLARANDTQYF. The CDR3, as DNA: TGCGCCAGCAGCTTGGCCAGAGCAAACGATACTCAGTACTTC.

The chain joins TRBV6-1 to TRBJ2-1, with 9 positions matching TRBD2. Near its end, the DNA agrees better with TRBJ2-5, so the J call may be wrong. The CDR3 is 15 residues long. Germline V gene data show CDR1 as MNHNS and CDR2 as SASEGT. The CDR3 spells CASSELLAGKETQYF. Written as DNA, the CDR3 is TGTGCCAGCAGTGAATTACTAGCGGGCAAAGAGACCCAGTACTTC.

This clonotype was recorded many times. The rearrangement uses TRBV11-3 and TRBJ2-1, with 7 positions matching TRBD2. This CDR3 spans 13 amino acids. V dropped 5 bases and J dropped 6; count of bases not matched to a gene: 4. Germline loops: CDR1 SGHNT, CDR2 YENEEA. CDR3 sequence (DNA): TGTGCCAGCAGCGGCGGGAGTGGCAATGAGCAGTTCTTC. The encoded protein is CASSGGSGNEQFF.

In its sample, this clonotype was seen many times. This chain links TRBV10-3 with TRBJ1-1; 9 nucleotides align to TRBD1. The CDR3 is made up of 15 amino acids. The V and J ends lost 6 bases and 5 bases, in that order; junction bases with no gene match: 10. CDR1 and CDR2 from the germline V gene are ENHRY and SYGVKD. CDR3 loop: CAIRPPGTGWTEAFF. The DNA of the CDR3 is TGTGCCATCAGACCTCCCGGGACAGGGTGGACTGAAGCTTTCTTT.

J is TRBJ2-5 and V is TRBV6-1; D is tentatively TRBD1 or TRBD2 (6 bases each). V was pared by 8 bases and J by 0 bases, with 19 bases between. This CDR3 comprises 16 residues. Germline CDR1 MNHNS, CDR2 SASEGT. The CDR3: CASGGHGGRDQETQYF. The CDR3 DNA reads TGTGCCAGCGGGGGGCACGGGGGCCGGGACCAAGAGACCCAGTACTTC.

The chain joins TRBV6-1 to TRBJ2-1; TRBD2 agrees at 16 bases. The DNA end lines up better with TRBJ2-7; the J call may be wrong. This CDR3 spans 17 amino acids. Per the germline V gene, CDR1 is MNHNS and CDR2 is SASEGT. CDR3 in DNA: TGTGCCAGCAGGAGGGGACTAGCGGGGGGGCGGTCCTACGAGCAGTACTTC. This codes for CASRRGLAGGRSYEQYF.

This clonotype was observed at least ten times. Without the conserved terminal phenylalanine or tryptophan, this CDR3 likely stems from a read error. The chain carries TRBV7-8 and TRBJ2-1; D is ambiguous. The CDR3 runs to 15 residues. Germline V gene sequence: CDR1 SGHVS, CDR2 FQNEAQ. Trimming took off 4 bases at V and 0 bases at J, with 10 bases between the two ends. The CDR3 reads CASSSDASSYNEQFL. CDR3 in DNA: TGTGCCAGCAGCTCAGACGCAAGCTCCTACAATGAGCAGTTCTTA.

A few counts support this clonotype. This rearrangement joins TRBV7-3 to TRBJ2-3; 7 bases align to TRBD2. Trimming removed 4 bases from V and 2 bases from J; junction bases left unmatched: 6. Germline V gene data show CDR1 as SGHTA and CDR2 as FQGTGA. The CDR3 is 15 residues long. DNA of the CDR3: TGTGCCAGCAGCTCATCTAGCGGTAACACAGATACGCAGTATTTT. Translation: CASSSSSGNTDTQYF.

The rearrangement uses TRBV6-1 and TRBJ2-7, with D perhaps matching TRBD2 (6 bases). The V gene lost 4 bases and the J gene lost 2 bases, with 24 bases spanning the gap. CDR1 and CDR2 from the germline V gene are MNHNS and SASEGT. The CDR3 extends over 18 amino acids. The CDR3 spells CASSVSSSSGGRTYEQYV. The CDR3 coding sequence is TGTGCCAGCAGTGTCTCTTCATCCTCCGGGGGTCGTACCTACGAGCAGTACGTC.

The chain employs TRBV10-1 and TRBJ2-3; 8 bases agree with TRBD2. The DNA end lines up better with TRBJ2-7; the J call may be wrong. CDR3 length: 15 amino acids. Germline V gives CDR1 WNHNN, CDR2 SYGVQD (reference sequence). The DNA for the CDR3 is TGCGCCAGGGGGCAAGAGGGCGGGGGGCGAGAGACGCAGTACTTC. It encodes CARGQEGGGRETQYF.

This clonotype was seen more than once but under ten times. V and J are TRBV6-1 and TRBJ2-1, with 8 nucleotides matching TRBD2. Unmatched junction bases numbered 8, after V lost 7 bases and J lost 9 bases. Per the germline V gene, CDR1 is MNHNS and CDR2 is SASEGT. The CDR3 extends over 13 amino acids. This CDR3 is CASNYMRGVEQFF. In DNA, the CDR3 is TGTGCCAGCAACTATATGCGGGGGGTTGAGCAGTTCTTC.

The table lists this clonotype with many counts. The genes are TRBV5-1 and TRBJ2-1; weak D call: TRBD1 (6 bases). CDR3 size: 16 residues. V dropped 0 bases and J dropped 1 base, with 11 bases sitting between them. Germline lookup yields CDR1 SGHRS and CDR2 YFSETQ. The chain's CDR3 is CASSLVPGVSYNEQFF. The CDR3 DNA sequence: TGCGCCAGCAGCTTGGTGCCAGGGGTTTCCTACAATGAGCAGTTCTTC.

The V gene is TRBV9, the J gene TRBJ2-1; 7 bases are a match to TRBD2. This CDR3 region has 13 residues. The germline gives CDR1 SGDLS, CDR2 YYNGEE. With V trimmed by 4 bases and J by 9 bases, 7 bases remained unmatched. The CDR3 protein is CASSYGLEGEQFF. CDR3 sequence (DNA): TGTGCCAGCAGCTATGGACTAGAGGGTGAGCAGTTCTTC. Based on the CDR3 plus reference TRBV9 and TRBJ2-1, the full variable domain is DSGVTQTPKHLITATGQRVTLRCSPRSGDLSVYWYQQSLDQGLQFLIQYYNGEERAKGNILERFSAQQFPDLHSELNLSSLELGDSALYFCASSYGLEGEQFFGPGTRLTVL.

This chain links TRBV24-1 with TRBJ2-1; 7 nucleotides agree with TRBD1. The trim removed 2 bases at V and 8 bases at J, leaving 8 bases unmatched. Germline lookup yields CDR1 KGHDR and CDR2 SFDVKD. CDR3 size: 15 residues. The CDR3 protein is CATSDWGQFSHEQFF. The DNA of the CDR3 is TGTGCCACCAGTGATTGGGGACAGTTCAGTCATGAGCAGTTCTTC.

This clonotype has more than one count but fewer than ten. V is TRBV11-2 and J is TRBJ2-2; 7 bases map to TRBD1. This CDR3 is 17 amino acids long. The junction had 7 bases not matched to a gene; V was cut back by 2 bases and J by 1 base. Germline assignment: CDR1 SGHAT and CDR2 FQNNGV. DNA of the CDR3: TGTGCCAGCAGCTTAAGGGGGCATGGCCAGAACACCGGGGAGCTGTTTTTT. This encodes CASSLRGHGQNTGELFF.

This clonotype is labeled medium-sized. The V gene is TRBV6-5, the J gene TRBJ2-5; tentatively, D is TRBD1 (6 bases). The end of the DNA fits TRBJ2-7 better, so the J call may be wrong. The CDR3 loop spans 15 amino acids. Germline V gene lookup returns CDR1 MNHEY and CDR2 SVGAGI. The CDR3, as DNA: TGTGCCAGCAGCCAGGACAGAGTCCTTGCCTACGAGCAGTACTTC. It codes for CASSQDRVLAYEQYF.

Remarks on this clonotype: The junction departs from germline at one end; a sequencing error may be responsible. The chain employs TRBV27 and TRBJ2-4; D remains ambiguous. Germline V gives CDR1 MNHEY, CDR2 SMNVEV (reference sequence). This CDR3 contains 13 residues. The CDR3 is CASSLRLLDVQSF. The CDR3 DNA follows: TGTGCCAGCAGTCTACGGTTACTTGACGTCCAGTCTTTC.

In this sample, this clonotype turned up a few times. The V call is TRBV12-3 or TRBV12-4, the J call TRBJ2-1; D may be TRBD1 (6 bases). Trimming shortened V by 2 bases and J by 2 bases, and 10 bases separated the two germline ends. The CDR3 length is 15 residues. CDR3: CASSLSGATYNEQFF. The CDR3 DNA reads as TGTGCCAGCAGTTTATCAGGGGCGACCTACAATGAGCAGTTCTTC.

This clonotype was picked up many times. The V gene is TRBV7-2, the J gene TRBJ1-1, with 7 positions matching TRBD1. The CDR3 loop spans 15 amino acids. V gave up 5 bases and J gave up 1 base; unmatched junction bases: 7. The germline gives CDR1 SGHTA, CDR2 FQGNSA. CDR3 region: CASSRTGQANTEAFF. CDR3 bases: TGTGCCAGCAGCCGCACCGGACAGGCGAACACTGAAGCTTTCTTT.